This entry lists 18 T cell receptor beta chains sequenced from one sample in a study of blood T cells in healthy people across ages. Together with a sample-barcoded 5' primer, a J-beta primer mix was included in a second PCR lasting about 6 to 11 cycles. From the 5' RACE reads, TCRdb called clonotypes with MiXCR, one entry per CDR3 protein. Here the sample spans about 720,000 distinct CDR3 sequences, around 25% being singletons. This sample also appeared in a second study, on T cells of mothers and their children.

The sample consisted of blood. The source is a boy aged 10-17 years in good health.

This CDR3 is CASSILQGFMAPDTQYF. The CDR3, as DNA: TGTGCCAGCAGTATATTACAGGGGTTCATGGCCCCAGATACGCAGTATTTT. This chain connects TRBV28 to TRBJ2-3; TRBD1 aligns across 7 bases. The junction had 15 bases not matched to a gene; V was cut back by 5 bases and J by 4 bases. The CDR3 has 17 amino acids. Germline CDR1 and CDR2: MDHEN and SYDVKM. The whole variable domain, remainder taken from reference TRBV28 and TRBJ2-3, is DVKVTQSSRYLVKRTGEKVFLECVQDMDHENMFWYRQDPGLGLRLIYFSYDVKMKEKGDIPEGYSVSREKKERFSLILESASTNQTSMYLCASSILQGFMAPDTQYFGPGTRLTVL.

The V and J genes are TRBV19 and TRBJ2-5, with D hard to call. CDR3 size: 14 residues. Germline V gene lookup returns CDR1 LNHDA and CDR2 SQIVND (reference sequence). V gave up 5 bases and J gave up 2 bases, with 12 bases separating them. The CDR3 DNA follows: TGTGCCAGTAGTCACGCGTTAATTCAAGAGACCCAGTACTTC. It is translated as CASSHALIQETQYF.

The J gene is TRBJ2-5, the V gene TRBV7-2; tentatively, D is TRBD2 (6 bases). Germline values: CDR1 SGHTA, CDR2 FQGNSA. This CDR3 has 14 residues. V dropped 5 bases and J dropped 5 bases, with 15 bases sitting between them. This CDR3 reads CASSLWRGEETQYF. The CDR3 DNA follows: TGTGCCAGCAGCCTATGGCGGGGCGAGGAGACCCAGTACTTC. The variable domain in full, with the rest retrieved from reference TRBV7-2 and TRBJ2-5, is GAGVSQSPSNKVTEKGKDVELRCDPISGHTALYWYRQSLGQGLEFLIYFQGNSAPDKSGLPSDRFSAERTGGSVSTLTIQRTQQEDSAVYLCASSLWRGEETQYFGPGTRLLVL.

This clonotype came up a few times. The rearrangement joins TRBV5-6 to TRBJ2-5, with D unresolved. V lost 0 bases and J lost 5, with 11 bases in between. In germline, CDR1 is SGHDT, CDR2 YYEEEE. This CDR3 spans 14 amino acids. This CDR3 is CASSLGAVLETQYF. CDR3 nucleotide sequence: TGTGCCAGCAGCTTGGGGGCAGTATTGGAGACCCAGTACTTC.

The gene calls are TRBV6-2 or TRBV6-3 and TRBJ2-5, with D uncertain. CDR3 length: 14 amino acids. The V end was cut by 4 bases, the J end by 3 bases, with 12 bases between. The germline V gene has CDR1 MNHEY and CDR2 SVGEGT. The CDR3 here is CASSFDTEEETQYF. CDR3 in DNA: TGTGCCAGCAGTTTCGACACCGAAGAAGAGACCCAGTACTTC.

CDR3 residues: CASSFKQGYYGYTF. DNA for the CDR3: TGCGCCAGCAGCTTCAAACAGGGGTACTATGGCTACACCTTC. The V and J genes are TRBV5-1 and TRBJ1-2; TRBD1 agrees at 7 bases. The V gene's germline CDR1 is SGHRS and CDR2 YFSETQ. The CDR3 loop spans 14 amino acids. V was clipped by 2 bases and J by 3 bases; unmatched bases: 4.

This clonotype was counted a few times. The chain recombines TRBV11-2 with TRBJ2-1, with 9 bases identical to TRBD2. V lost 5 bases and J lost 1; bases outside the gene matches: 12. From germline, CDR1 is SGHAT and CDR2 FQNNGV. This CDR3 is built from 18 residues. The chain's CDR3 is CASSLLAGLFQSYNEQFF. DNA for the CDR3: TGTGCCAGCAGCCTTCTAGCGGGGCTATTTCAGTCCTACAATGAGCAGTTCTTC.

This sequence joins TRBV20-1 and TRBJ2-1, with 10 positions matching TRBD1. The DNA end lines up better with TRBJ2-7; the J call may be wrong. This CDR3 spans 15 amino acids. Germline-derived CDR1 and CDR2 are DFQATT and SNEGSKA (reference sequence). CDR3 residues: CSARADEGQGYEQYF. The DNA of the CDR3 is TGCAGTGCTAGGGCGGACGAGGGACAGGGGTACGAGCAGTACTTC.

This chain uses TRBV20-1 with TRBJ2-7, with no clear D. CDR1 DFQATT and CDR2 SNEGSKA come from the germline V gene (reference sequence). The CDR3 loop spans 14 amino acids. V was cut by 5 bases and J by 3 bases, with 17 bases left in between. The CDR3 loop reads CSAGFVGSNYEQYF. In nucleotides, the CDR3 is TGCAGTGCTGGGTTCGTGGGCTCCAACTACGAGCAGTACTTC.

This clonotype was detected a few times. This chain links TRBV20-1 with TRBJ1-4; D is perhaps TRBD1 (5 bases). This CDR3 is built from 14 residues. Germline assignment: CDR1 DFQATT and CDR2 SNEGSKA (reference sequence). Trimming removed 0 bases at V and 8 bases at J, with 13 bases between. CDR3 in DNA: TGCAGTGCTAGAGAAAGGAGGGGCCGCGAAAAACTGTTTTTT. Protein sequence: CSARERRGREKLFF.

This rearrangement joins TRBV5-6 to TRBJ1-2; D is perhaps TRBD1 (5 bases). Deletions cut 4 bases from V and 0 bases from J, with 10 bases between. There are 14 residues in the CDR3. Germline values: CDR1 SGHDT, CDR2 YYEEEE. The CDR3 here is CASSPPGTNYGYTF. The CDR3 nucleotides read TGTGCCAGCAGCCCTCCAGGGACTAACTATGGCTACACCTTC.

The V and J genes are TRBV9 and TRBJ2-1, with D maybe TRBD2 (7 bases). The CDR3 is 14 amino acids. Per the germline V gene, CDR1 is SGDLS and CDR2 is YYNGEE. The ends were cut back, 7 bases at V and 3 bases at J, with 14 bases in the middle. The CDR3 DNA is TGTGCCAGCGGGGGCGGGGGTAACTACAATGAGCAGTTCTTC. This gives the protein CASGGGGNYNEQFF.

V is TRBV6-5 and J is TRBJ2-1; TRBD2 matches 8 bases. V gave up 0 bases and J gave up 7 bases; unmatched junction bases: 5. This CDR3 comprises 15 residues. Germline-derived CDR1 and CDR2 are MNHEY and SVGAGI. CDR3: CASSYSGRVGNEQFF. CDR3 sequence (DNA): TGTGCCAGCAGTTACTCCGGGAGGGTGGGGAATGAGCAGTTCTTC.

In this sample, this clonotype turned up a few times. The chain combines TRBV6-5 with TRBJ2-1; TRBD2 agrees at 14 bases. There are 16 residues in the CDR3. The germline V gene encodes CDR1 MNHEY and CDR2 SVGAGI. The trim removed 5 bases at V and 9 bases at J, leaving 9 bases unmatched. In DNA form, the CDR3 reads TGTGCCAGCAGTAAGGGGACTAGCGGGAGTTATAGTGAGCAGTTCTTC. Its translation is CASSKGTSGSYSEQFF.

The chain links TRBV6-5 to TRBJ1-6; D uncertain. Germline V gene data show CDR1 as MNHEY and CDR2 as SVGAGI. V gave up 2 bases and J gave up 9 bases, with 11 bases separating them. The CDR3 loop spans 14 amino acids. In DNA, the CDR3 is TGTGCCAGCAGTTACGGAGGGAAGGTTTCACCCCTCCACTTT. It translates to CASSYGGKVSPLHF.

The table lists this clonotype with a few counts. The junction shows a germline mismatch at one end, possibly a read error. The CDR3 loop reads CARSSGRVGTEAFF. CDR3 sequence (DNA): TGTGCCAGAAGCTCGGGCAGGGTAGGCACTGAAGCTTTCTTT. The chain joins TRBV7-3 to TRBJ1-1, with D possibly matching TRBD1 (5 bases). CDR1 and CDR2 from the germline V gene are SGHTA and FQGTGA. There are 14 residues in the CDR3.

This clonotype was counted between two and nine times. CDR3 protein: CASSLAKRIGGEQFF. DNA for the CDR3: TGTGCCAGCAGCTTGGCTAAGCGGATAGGTGGTGAGCAGTTCTTC. This chain joins TRBV11-1 and TRBJ2-1; D is possibly TRBD2 (5 bases). Trimming left V 3 bases short and J 9 bases short, with 18 bases between. The germline V gene has CDR1 SGHAT and CDR2 FQDESV (reference sequence). The CDR3 covers 15 residues.

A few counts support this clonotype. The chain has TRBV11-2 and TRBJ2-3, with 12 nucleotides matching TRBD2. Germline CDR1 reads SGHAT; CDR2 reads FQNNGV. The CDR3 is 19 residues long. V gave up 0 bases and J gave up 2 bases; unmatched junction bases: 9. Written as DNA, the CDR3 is TGTGCCAGCAGCTTAGATGTGCCTAGCGGGAGGGCCATCACAGATACGCAGTATTTT. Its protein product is CASSLDVPSGRAITDTQYF. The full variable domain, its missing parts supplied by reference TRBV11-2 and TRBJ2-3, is EAGVAQSPRYKIIEKRQSVAFWCNPISGHATLYWYQQILGQGPKLLIQFQNNGVVDDSQLPKDRFSAERLKGVDSTLKIQPAKLEDSAVYLCASSLDVPSGRAITDTQYFGPGTRLTVL.